The TCR beta chain described here comes from a study of T cells in Graves' hyperthyroidism and ophthalmopathy. At least ten counts were recorded for this clonotype. Stable Graves' hyperthyroidism denoted no ophthalmopathy progression over 18 months. The source material, RNA transcripts, was used to amplify TCR beta CDR3 regions. The primer set for the first-round RT-PCR of the TCR CDR3 was HTBI. In TCRdb, the multiplex PCR reads were re-called with MiXCR into one record per CDR3 protein. Here the sample spans some 500,000 distinct CDR3 sequences, 14% being singletons. The germline V gene has CDR1 SGHRS and CDR2 YFSETQ. Losses at the gene ends were 7 bases for V and 1 base for J; bases not matched to a gene: 5. The CDR3 is 14 amino acids.

The V call is TRBV5-1, the J call TRBJ1-1; 9 positions match TRBD1. The receptor comes from a woman aged 18-29 years with Graves' hyperthyroidism. Sequencing was carried out using blood. CDR3: CASRTGATNTEAFF. CDR3 nucleotides: TGCGCCAGCCGGACAGGGGCGACGAACACTGAAGCTTTCTTT. The entire variable domain, with the rest obtained from reference TRBV5-1 and TRBJ1-1, is as follows: KAGVTQTPRYLIKTRGQQVTLSCSPISGHRSVSWYQQTPGQGLQFLFEYFSETQRNKGNFPGRFSGRQFSNSRSEMNVSTLELGDSALYLCASRTGATNTEAFFGQGTRLTVV.